This TCR beta chain was documented in a study of shared clonotypes between healthy human individuals. This clone was seen a handful of times. Every subset's genomic DNA went evenly onto several immunoSEQ plates. How the authors handled the data: Filtering differed since immunoSEQ provided only junctions, with no quality scores. Clones were read by immunoSEQ multiplex PCR, and TCRdb kept only the in-frame ones, dropping some. That table supplies the V and J calls and clone size; D and trimming were determined from the DNA. The sample lists around 200,000 clones, approximately 62% seen once, with over 9.5% in the top ten. CDR1 is ENHRY, CDR2 SYGVKD, per germline. The junction had 11 bases not matched to a gene; V was cut back by 4 bases and J by 1 base. The CDR3 length is 18 residues.

Sequencing was done on a sample of memory CD4+ T cells sorted from blood. Subset meaning: CD45RA-negative fraction. The J gene is TRBJ2-3, the V gene TRBV10-3, with 10 bases matching TRBD2. This receptor was taken from a man aged 25-40 years in good health. The CDR3 loop reads CAISALAGDGLGTDTQYF. Written as DNA, the CDR3 is TGTGCCATCAGTGCTCTAGCGGGAGATGGTCTGGGCACAGATACGCAGTATTTT.